These 14 T cell receptor beta chains were all obtained from the same sample, sequenced in a study of blood T cell repertoires in COVID-19. Data came from immunoSEQ multiplex PCR; TCRdb stores just in-frame clones and leaves some out. The data show roughly 180,000 clones, over 80% seen once. The sample taken for sequencing was PBMCs or T cells enriched from blood (not recorded which). The receptors come from a woman between 55 and 75 years old who had recovered from COVID-19.

The chain uses TRBV18 and TRBJ2-7, with 7 bases matching TRBD1. The V and J ends lost 3 bases and 1 base, in that order; junction bases with no gene match: 6. Germline CDR1 reads KGHSH; CDR2 reads LQKENI. The CDR3 is made up of 15 amino acids. In DNA form, the CDR3 reads TGTGCCAGCTCACCCGGACGGGACAGTTCCTACGAGCAGTACTTC. This translates into CASSPGRDSSYEQYF.

J is TRBJ2-1 and V is TRBV7-2, with TRBD1 matching over 7 bases. CDR1 SGHTA and CDR2 FQGNSA come from the germline V gene. V shed 5 bases and J 4 bases; nucleotides not matched to a gene: 5. This CDR3 is built from 14 residues. The CDR3 is CASSPGTAYNEQFF. Written as DNA, the CDR3 is TGTGCCAGCAGCCCCGGGACAGCTTACAATGAGCAGTTCTTC.

This chain joins TRBV27 and TRBJ1-2; 8 bases are a match to TRBD1. The CDR3 is made up of 13 amino acids. Germline CDR1 is MNHEY and CDR2 is SMNVEV (reference sequence). Trimming at V came to 3 bases and at J to 8 bases, leaving 5 bases not matched to a gene. The chain's CDR3 is CASSFGTGGGYTF. In nucleotides, the CDR3 is TGTGCCAGCAGTTTTGGGACAGGTGGAGGCTACACCTTC.

This clone was seen more than once but under ten times. This chain links TRBV5-1 with TRBJ1-1; unclear D gene. Germline V gives CDR1 SGHRS, CDR2 YFSETQ. V gave up 0 bases and J gave up 1 base, with 7 bases separating them. CDR3 size: 14 residues. This CDR3 reads CASSLAGSNTEAFF. The DNA for the CDR3 is TGCGCCAGCAGCTTGGCGGGTTCGAACACTGAAGCTTTCTTT.

DNA of the CDR3: TGTGCCAGCAGCCAAGCTAGCGGAGAAACCGGCGGGGCATCAGATACGCAGTATTTT. Its protein is CASSQASGETGGASDTQYF. This sequence joins TRBV3-1 (or the pseudogene TRBV3-2) and TRBJ2-3; 7 bases match TRBD2. This CDR3 region has 19 residues. Germline CDR1 and CDR2: LGHDT and YNNKEL (reference sequence). The ends lost 1 base at V and 4 bases at J; junction bases unmatched: 17.

This clone was detected a few times. V is TRBV7-9 and J is TRBJ1-2, with D maybe TRBD1 (5 bases). Deletions cut 5 bases from V and 4 bases from J, with 20 bases between. Germline V gene lookup returns CDR1 SEHNR and CDR2 FQNEAQ (reference sequence). This CDR3 contains 16 residues. The chain's CDR3 is CASSKAGQVGFYGYTF. CDR3 bases: TGTGCCAGCAGCAAAGCGGGGCAGGTGGGCTTCTATGGCTACACCTTC.

V is TRBV5-5 and J is TRBJ1-2, with D tentatively TRBD1 (5 bases). The CDR3 is 13 residues long. V lost 9 bases, J lost 2 bases, and 14 bases lay in between. CDR1 and CDR2 (germline): SGHKS, YYEKEE (reference sequence). In DNA form, the CDR3 reads TGTGCCACTTCCATGACAGAAAACTATGGCTACACCTTC. Translation gives CATSMTENYGYTF.

The chain joins TRBV5-1 to TRBJ1-1, with unresolved D. Per germline, CDR1 SGHRS and CDR2 YFSETQ. The CDR3 sequence is 14 residues long. The V end was cut by 1 base, the J end by 3 bases, with 10 bases between. CDR3 region: CASSLLEIYTEAFF. In DNA form, the CDR3 reads TGCGCCAGCAGCTTGTTAGAAATTTACACTGAAGCTTTCTTT.

The gene calls are TRBV2 and TRBJ1-1, with D possibly TRBD1 on 5 matching bases. Per germline, CDR1 SNHLY and CDR2 FYNNEI. The V end was cut by 6 bases, the J end by 1 base, with 12 bases between. CDR3 length: 14 residues. CDR3 in DNA: TGTGCCAGCAGGAGGGACTCGTGGAACACTGAAGCTTTCTTT. It specifies CASRRDSWNTEAFF. Variable domain in full (rest from reference TRBV2 and TRBJ1-1): EPEVTQTPSHQVTQMGQEVILRCVPISNHLYFYWYRQILGQKVEFLVSFYNNEISEKSEIFDDQFSVERPDGSNFTLKIRSTKLEDSAMYFCASRRDSWNTEAFFGQGTRLTVV.

The rearrangement uses TRBV5-1 and TRBJ2-6, with D tentatively TRBD1 (6 bases). Deletions cut 4 bases from V and 6 bases from J, with 11 bases between. Germline assignment: CDR1 SGHRS and CDR2 YFSETQ. The CDR3 contains 14 residues. CDR3 in amino acids: CASSQGNQANVLTF. CDR3 nucleotide sequence: TGCGCCAGCAGCCAGGGGAACCAGGCCAACGTCCTGACTTTC.

This chain links TRBV3-1 (or the pseudogene TRBV3-2) with TRBJ2-3; 10 positions match TRBD2. The CDR3 runs to 16 residues. Losses at the gene ends were 1 base for V and 6 bases for J; bases not matched to a gene: 7. CDR1 and CDR2 (germline): LGHDT, YNNKEL (reference sequence). In nucleotides, the CDR3 is TGTGCCAGCAGCCAAGCGGAGCGGGGGGGCCTTGATACGCAGTATTTT. As protein: CASSQAERGGLDTQYF.

The chain carries TRBV7-9 and TRBJ2-5; 7 nucleotides line up with TRBD2. This CDR3 is 14 amino acids long. Germline V gene lookup returns CDR1 SEHNR and CDR2 FQNEAQ (reference sequence). Trimming cost V 3 bases and J 4 bases; bases outside gene matches: 5. Here the CDR3 reads CASSLGGYRETQYF. For the CDR3, the DNA is TGTGCCAGCAGCTTGGGGGGGTATCGAGAGACCCAGTACTTC. Full variable domain (rest looked up from reference TRBV7-9 and TRBJ2-5): DTGVSQNPRHKITKRGQNVTFRCDPISEHNRLYWYRQTLGQGPEFLTYFQNEAQLEKSRLLSDRFSAERPKGSFSTLEIQRTEQGDSAMYLCASSLGGYRETQYFGPGTRLLVL.

CDR3 region: CASRPRTGNGYTF. Here the CDR3 DNA reads TGTGCAAGTCGCCCGCGTACGGGTAATGGCTACACCTTC. The chain employs TRBV12-2 and TRBJ1-2. TRBV12-2 corresponds to a pseudogene. This CDR3 has 13 residues.

The chain recombines TRBV4-2 with TRBJ2-7, with TRBD1 identical over 11 bases. Trimming at V came to 4 bases and at J to 5 bases, leaving 7 bases not matched to a gene. This CDR3 is built from 15 residues. CDR1 LGHNA and CDR2 YNFKEQ come from the germline V gene. The CDR3 nucleotides are TGTGCCAGCAGCCGACAAGGGACAGGGGGTAACGAGCAGTACTTC. Amino acid sequence: CASSRQGTGGNEQYF.